Below, 13 T cell receptor beta chains from the same sample are listed, as sequenced in a study of T cell clonality in common variable immunodeficiency. This table comes from immunoSEQ multiplex PCR, and its TCRdb copy is limited to in-frame clones, with some not included. The record shows about 28,000 clones for this sample, with no singletons present. Sequenced sample: peripheral blood mononuclear cells. Receptors originate from a person between 18 and 75 years old in good health.

CDR3 bases read: TGTGCCAGTACCGGGACAGGGGACAGTTCACCC. Translation: CASTGTGDSSP. The CDR3 as a whole reads CASTGTGDSSPLHF. The gene calls are TRBV19 and TRBJ1-6, with 10 positions matching TRBD1. The read stops 3 residues short of the end of the CDR3; the missing end is completed from the germline J gene. This CDR3 is built from 14 residues. Germline assignment: CDR1 LNHDA and CDR2 SQIVND (reference sequence). The V segment lost 7 bases and the J segment 9 bases; nucleotides outside the gene matches: 6.

Ten or more counts support this clone. The CDR3 end falls 3 residues outside the read, so it is completed with the germline J gene. The chain links TRBV18 to TRBJ2-7, with TRBD1 identical over 8 bases. V lost 6 bases and J lost 0; bases outside the gene matches: 22. Germline assignment: CDR1 KGHSH and CDR2 LQKENI. The length of the CDR3 is 20 residues. The CDR3 here is CASSPKFTDTGGLNSYEQYF. The DNA read from the CDR3 is TGTGCCAGCTCCCCCAAATTCACCGATACAGGGGGACTGAACTCCTACGAG.

This clone was seen repeatedly, ten times or more. The DNA ends 3 residues before the CDR3 does, and the rest of the CDR3 is filled in from the germline J gene. The rearrangement uses TRBV20-1 and TRBJ1-4; the D gene is possibly TRBD1 (6 bases). Looked up from germline, CDR1 is DFQATT and CDR2 is SNEGSKA (reference sequence). V was cut by 8 bases and J by 7 bases, with 17 bases left in between. The CDR3 spans 13 residues. Here the CDR3 reads CSTRNREGEKLFF. The sequenced part of the CDR3 DNA is TGCAGTACTCGAAACAGGGAGGGTGAAAAA.

In this sample, this clone turned up many times. The observed sequence ends 3 residues before the CDR3 terminus, with the missing tail filled in from the germline J gene. The chain is built from TRBV6-2 or TRBV6-3 and TRBJ2-3; 7 bases are shared with TRBD2. The CDR3 covers 14 residues. The V gene end was trimmed by 6 bases and the J gene end by 1 base; junction bases not matched to a gene: 4. The germline CDR1 and CDR2 sequences are MNHEY and SVGEGT. The CDR3 is CASRGLVRTDTQYF. The part of the CDR3 DNA that was read is TGTGCCAGCAGAGGACTAGTCCGCACAGATACG.

Ten or more counts support this clone. The CDR3 here is CASSPRGSAGRSTDTQYF. The part of the CDR3 DNA that was read is TGTGCCAGCAGCCCCCGAGGGAGCGCGGGGCGTAGCACAGATACG. The chain employs TRBV14 and TRBJ2-3; maybe TRBD2 (6 bases). The read comes to an end 3 residues before the CDR3 does, leaving the germline J gene to fill in the end. This CDR3 has 18 residues. Germline V gene lookup returns CDR1 SGHDN and CDR2 FVKESK. Trimming shortened V by 4 bases and J by 0 bases, and 20 bases separated the two germline ends.

This clone showed up just a few times. The read gets to within 3 residues of the CDR3 end, and the germline J gene fills in the rest. V gene TRBV5-3 combines with J gene TRBJ2-7; 7 nucleotides agree with TRBD1. TRBV5-3 is classed as an ORF, of uncertain function. V lost 3 bases and J lost 0; bases outside the gene matches: 3. This CDR3 has 14 residues. The CDR3 reads CARSSDRVSYEQYF. The part of the CDR3 DNA that was read is TGTGCCAGAAGCTCCGACAGGGTCTCCTACGAG.

In this sample, this clone turned up many times. The read gets to within 3 residues of the CDR3 end, and the germline J gene fills in the rest. The gene calls are TRBV7-2 and TRBJ2-5; TRBD2 matches at 8 bases. The V gene's germline CDR1 is SGHTA and CDR2 FQGNSA. V trimming: 6 bases; J trimming: 5 bases; junction bases outside the gene matches: 11. This CDR3 has 15 amino acids. The CDR3 loop is CASSSIRPGGETQYF. The CDR3 DNA, read in part, is TGTGCCAGCAGTTCCATCCGGCCGGGGGGGGAGACC.

This clone was seen at least ten times. The read falls 3 residues short of the CDR3 end, and the missing part is taken from the germline J gene. The chain has TRBV6-2 or TRBV6-3 and TRBJ2-5; TRBD2 might be the D (7 bases). V lost 5 bases to trimming and J lost 5 bases, with 21 bases between them. The CDR3 extends over 16 amino acids. Germline CDR1 reads MNHEY; CDR2 reads SVGEGT. This CDR3 is CASSKAKGGPRETQYF. CDR3 bases read: TGTGCCAGCAGTAAAGCTAAGGGGGGGCCGAGGGAGACC.

As to this clone: The CDR3 goes on 3 residues after the read ends, and that part is filled in from the germline J gene. The gene calls are TRBV7-9 and TRBJ1-2, with a possible D match to TRBD1 (5 bases). The CDR3 has 13 residues. Germline assignment: CDR1 SEHNR and CDR2 FQNEAQ (reference sequence). The sequenced part of the CDR3 DNA is TGTGCCAGCAGCTTAGCCTGGGGCTACGAC. Translation: CASSLAWGYD. The full-length CDR3 reads as CASSLAWGYDYTF.

Worth noting for this clone: Read sequence stops 3 residues before the CDR3 end, and the germline J gene provides the missing end. The J gene is TRBJ1-3, the V gene TRBV7-6; 7 bases are shared with TRBD1. Losses at the gene ends were 6 bases for V and 3 bases for J; bases not matched to a gene: 5. This CDR3 region has 14 residues. From germline, CDR1 is SGHVS and CDR2 FNYEAQ. Here the CDR3 reads CASREGTVGNTIYF. The sequenced CDR3 bases are TGTGCCAGCAGAGAAGGGACAGTTGGAAACACC.

The sample holds many counts of this clone. This chain's CDR3 is CSARDRGGKRGYNEQFF. The DNA read from the CDR3 is TGCAGTGCTAGAGATCGGGGAGGCAAGCGGGGATACAATGAG. The V and J genes are TRBV20-1 and TRBJ2-1, with TRBD2 matching 7 bases. The read gets to within 3 residues of the CDR3 end, and the germline J gene fills in the rest. The trim removed 0 bases at V and 4 bases at J, leaving 12 bases unmatched. The length of the CDR3 is 17 residues. The germline V gene has CDR1 DFQATT and CDR2 SNEGSKA (reference sequence).

This clone was observed at least ten times. The CDR3 end is not reached by the read, which stops 3 residues before it; the germline J gene fills it in. This chain uses TRBV20-1 with TRBJ1-3; D is possibly TRBD1 (5 bases). The CDR3 spans 14 residues. Germline loops: CDR1 DFQATT, CDR2 SNEGSKA (reference sequence). V was trimmed by 3 bases and J by 4 bases, leaving 13 bases between them. CDR3 in amino acids: CSASSAGIGNTIYF. The DNA read from the CDR3 is TGCAGTGCTAGCTCCGCAGGGATAGGAAACACC.

This clone was counted many times. The CDR3 end lies 3 residues beyond the end of the read and is filled in from the germline J gene. The V gene is TRBV28, the J gene TRBJ1-5; D is ambiguous. With 6 bases removed from V and 3 bases from J, the gap between germline ends came to 12 bases. Germline CDR1 is MDHEN and CDR2 is SYDVKM. This CDR3 is 14 amino acids long. The part of the CDR3 DNA that was read is TGTGCCAGCAGAAAAACAGAATTCAATCAGCCC. It codes for CASRKTEFNQP. In full, the CDR3 is CASRKTEFNQPQHF.